This entry features one T cell receptor beta chain sequence. The CDR3 loop spans 16 amino acids. The germline CDR1 and CDR2 sequences are MGHDK and SYGVNS. Trimming took 6 bases from V and 5 from J; bases not matched to a gene: 13. This entry comes from a study of CD8 T cells in Susac syndrome. Random hexamers were used to reverse transcribe an amount of about 0.5 to 1 ug RNA. Via MiXCR, TCRdb re-called the immunoSEQ multiplex PCR reads, giving one row per CDR3 protein. The sample carries 330,000 or so distinct CDR3 sequences, almost 85% recorded once. This clonotype originated in a human donor with multiple sclerosis. The chain carries TRBV25-1 and TRBJ2-5, with TRBD1 matching over 9 bases. Sample: CD8+ T cells from PBMCs. The CDR3 DNA sequence: TGTGCCAGCAGGCAACCGGGACAGGGAGCCGTGGAGACCCAGTACTTC. This sequence encodes CASRQPGQGAVETQYF.